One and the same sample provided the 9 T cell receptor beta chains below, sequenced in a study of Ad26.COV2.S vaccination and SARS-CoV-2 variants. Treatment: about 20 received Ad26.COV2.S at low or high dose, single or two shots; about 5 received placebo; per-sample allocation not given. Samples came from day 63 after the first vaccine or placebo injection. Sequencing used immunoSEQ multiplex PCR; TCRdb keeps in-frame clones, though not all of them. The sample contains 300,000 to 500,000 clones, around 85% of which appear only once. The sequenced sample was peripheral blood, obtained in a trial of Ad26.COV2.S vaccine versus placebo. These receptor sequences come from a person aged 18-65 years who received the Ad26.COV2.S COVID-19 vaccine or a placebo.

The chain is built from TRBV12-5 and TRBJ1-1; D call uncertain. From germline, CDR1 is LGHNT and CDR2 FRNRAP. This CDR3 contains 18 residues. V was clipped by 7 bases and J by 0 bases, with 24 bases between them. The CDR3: CASEVGSLSELMNTEAFF. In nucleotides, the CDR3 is TGTGCTAGTGAAGTTGGATCACTGAGCGAACTTATGAACACTGAAGCTTTCTTT.

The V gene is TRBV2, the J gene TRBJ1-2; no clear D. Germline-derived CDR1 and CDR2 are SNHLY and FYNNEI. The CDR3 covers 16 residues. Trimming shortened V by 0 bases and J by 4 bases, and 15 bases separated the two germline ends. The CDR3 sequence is CASSEAQIPNLYGYTF. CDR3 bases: TGTGCCAGCAGTGAAGCGCAAATACCCAATCTCTATGGCTACACCTTC.

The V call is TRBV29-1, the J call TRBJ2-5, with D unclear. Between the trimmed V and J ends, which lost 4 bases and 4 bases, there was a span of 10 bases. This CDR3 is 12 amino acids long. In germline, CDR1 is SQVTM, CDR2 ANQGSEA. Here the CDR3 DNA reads TGCAGCGTTGCTCCTATATCAGAGACCCAGTACTTC. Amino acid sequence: CSVAPISETQYF. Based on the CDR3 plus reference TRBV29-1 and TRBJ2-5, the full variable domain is SAVISQKPSRDICQRGTSLTIQCQVDSQVTMMFWYRQQPGQSLTLIATANQGSEATYESGFVIDKFPISRPNLTFSTLTVSNMSPEDSSIYLCSVAPISETQYFGPGTRLLVL.

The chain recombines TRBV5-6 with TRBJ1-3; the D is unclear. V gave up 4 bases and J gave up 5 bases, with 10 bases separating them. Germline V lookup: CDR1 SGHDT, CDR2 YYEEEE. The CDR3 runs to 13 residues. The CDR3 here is CASSPSQRNTIYF. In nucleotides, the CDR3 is TGTGCCAGCAGCCCCTCCCAACGAAACACCATATATTTT.

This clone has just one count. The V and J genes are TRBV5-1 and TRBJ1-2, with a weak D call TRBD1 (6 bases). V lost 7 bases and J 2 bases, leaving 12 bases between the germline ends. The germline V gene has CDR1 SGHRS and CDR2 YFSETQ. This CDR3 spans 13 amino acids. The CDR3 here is CASGADRNYGYTF. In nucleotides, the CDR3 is TGCGCCAGCGGCGCCGACAGGAACTATGGCTACACCTTC.

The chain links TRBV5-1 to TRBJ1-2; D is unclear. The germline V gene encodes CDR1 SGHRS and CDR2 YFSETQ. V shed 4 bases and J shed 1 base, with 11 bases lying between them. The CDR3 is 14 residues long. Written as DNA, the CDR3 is TGCGCCAGCAGCGCTGCCCAGAATAACTATGGCTACACCTTC. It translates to CASSAAQNNYGYTF.

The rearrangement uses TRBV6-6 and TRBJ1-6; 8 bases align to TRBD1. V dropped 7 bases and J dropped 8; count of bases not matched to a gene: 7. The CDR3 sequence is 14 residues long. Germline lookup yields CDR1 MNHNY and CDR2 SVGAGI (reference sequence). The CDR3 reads CASIAGQGYSPLHF. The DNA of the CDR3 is TGTGCCAGCATTGCCGGACAGGGTTATTCACCCCTCCACTTT.

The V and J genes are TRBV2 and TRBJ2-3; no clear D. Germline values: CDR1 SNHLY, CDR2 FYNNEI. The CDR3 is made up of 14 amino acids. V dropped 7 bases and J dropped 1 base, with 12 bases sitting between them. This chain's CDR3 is CASIFLDGTDTQYF. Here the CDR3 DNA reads TGTGCCAGCATCTTCTTAGATGGCACAGATACGCAGTATTTT.

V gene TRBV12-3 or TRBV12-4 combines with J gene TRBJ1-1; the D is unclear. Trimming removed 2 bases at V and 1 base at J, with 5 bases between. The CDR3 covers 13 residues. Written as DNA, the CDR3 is TGTGCCAGCAGTTTAAACGGGAACACTGAAGCTTTCTTT. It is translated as CASSLNGNTEAFF.